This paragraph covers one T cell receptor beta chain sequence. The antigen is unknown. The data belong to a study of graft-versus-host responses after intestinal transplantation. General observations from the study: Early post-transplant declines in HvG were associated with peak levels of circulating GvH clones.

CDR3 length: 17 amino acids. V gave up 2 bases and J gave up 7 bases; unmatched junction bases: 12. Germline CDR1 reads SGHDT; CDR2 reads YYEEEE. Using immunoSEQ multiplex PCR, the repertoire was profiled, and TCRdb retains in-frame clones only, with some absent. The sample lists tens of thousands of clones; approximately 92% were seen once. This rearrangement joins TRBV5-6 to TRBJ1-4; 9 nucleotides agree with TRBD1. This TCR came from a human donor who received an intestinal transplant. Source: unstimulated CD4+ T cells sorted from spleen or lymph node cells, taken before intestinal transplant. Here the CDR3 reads CASSLRIWTGVGEKLFF. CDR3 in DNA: TGTGCCAGCAGCTTACGGATCTGGACAGGGGTTGGTGAAAAACTGTTTTTT.